The 24 T cell receptor beta chains presented below share a single source sample, sequenced in a study of cytomegalovirus exposure and HLA in healthy donors. PCR used 60 Vbeta primers and 13 Jbeta primers. Sequencing used immunoSEQ multiplex PCR; TCRdb keeps in-frame clones, though not all of them. The profile shows 100,000 to 150,000 clones, approximately 71% of them singletons. The sample was PBMCs. The receptors derive from a woman in her sixties in good health and CMV-seronegative.

The genes are TRBV27 and TRBJ2-7; D is possibly TRBD2 (5 bases). Trimming stripped 4 bases from V and 3 bases from J, with 10 bases between. Germline V gene data show CDR1 as MNHEY and CDR2 as SMNVEV (reference sequence). The CDR3 has 13 residues. The CDR3 loop is CASSWPGSYEQYF. The CDR3 coding sequence is TGTGCCAGCAGTTGGCCGGGGAGCTACGAGCAGTACTTC.

The chain employs TRBV14 and TRBJ1-1; 8 nucleotides match TRBD1. This CDR3 is built from 15 residues. Per the germline V gene, CDR1 is SGHDN and CDR2 is FVKESK. After removal of 2 bases from V and 0 bases from J, the junction contained 2 bases not matched to a gene. CDR3 DNA sequence: TGTGCCAGCAGCCAACTGACAGGGGTGAACACTGAAGCTTTCTTT. It translates to CASSQLTGVNTEAFF.

This clone was seen a handful of times. The gene calls are TRBV15 and TRBJ2-5; TRBD2 might be the D (6 bases). The CDR3 runs to 16 residues. Germline CDR1 LNHNV, CDR2 YYDKDF (reference sequence). Trimming pared 1 base from V and 5 bases from J, leaving 17 bases between. The CDR3 nucleotides are TGTGCCACCAGCAGAGGGGGACCCGGAAGCGGGGAGACCCAGTACTTC. Encoded protein: CATSRGGPGSGETQYF. Drawing the rest from reference TRBV15 and TRBJ2-5, the complete variable domain is DAMVIQNPRYQVTQFGKPVTLSCSQTLNHNVMYWYQQKSSQAPKLLFHYYDKDFNNEADTPDNFQSRRPNTSFCFLDIRSPGLGDTAMYLCATSRGGPGSGETQYFGPGTRLLVL.

The chain joins TRBV28 to TRBJ2-3; D not resolved. V lost 5 bases, J lost 2 bases, and 8 bases lay in between. CDR3 length: 13 residues. CDR1 is MDHEN, CDR2 SYDVKM, per germline. CDR3: CASSPRYTDTQYF. In nucleotides, the CDR3 is TGTGCCAGCAGTCCCAGATACACAGATACGCAGTATTTT.

This clone was counted between two and nine times. The genes are TRBV9 and TRBJ1-1, with D possibly matching TRBD1 (6 bases). The germline gives CDR1 SGDLS, CDR2 YYNGEE. The CDR3 has 15 amino acids. The V end lost 5 bases, the J end lost 0 bases, and 14 bases lay between the germline ends. The DNA of the CDR3 is TGTGCCAGCAGTGAGGGGGATTGGATGAACACTGAAGCTTTCTTT. Its translation: CASSEGDWMNTEAFF.

This clone was detected once. This rearrangement joins TRBV30 to TRBJ2-5; 7 positions match TRBD1. CDR1 and CDR2 (germline): GTSNPN, SVGIG (reference sequence). The CDR3 consists of 13 residues. After removal of 5 bases from V and 5 bases from J, the junction contained 8 bases not matched to a gene. The CDR3, as DNA: TGTGCCTGGGGGAAGGGGGCCGGGGAGACCCAGTACTTC. Protein: CAWGKGAGETQYF.

V is TRBV25-1 and J is TRBJ1-1; D is uncertain. With 8 bases removed from V and 4 bases from J, the gap between germline ends came to 17 bases. CDR3 length: 14 residues. Germline CDR1 is MGHDK and CDR2 is SYGVNS. The CDR3 reads CASPRTGCGTEAFF. In DNA form, the CDR3 reads TGTGCCAGCCCCCGCACCGGTTGTGGCACTGAAGCTTTCTTT.

V and J are TRBV5-5 and TRBJ2-5; possible D gene TRBD2, 6 bases. This CDR3 comprises 14 residues. Germline V gene data show CDR1 as SGHKS and CDR2 as YYEKEE (reference sequence). Trimming took 3 bases from V and 2 from J, leaving 11 bases between them. As DNA, the CDR3 is TGTGCCAGCAGCTCGGGGACTCCACAAGAGACCCAGTACTTC. Translated: CASSSGTPQETQYF.

The V gene is TRBV28, the J gene TRBJ2-1; 8 nucleotides align to TRBD2. J gave up 0 bases and V 6 bases, and 13 bases lay outside the gene matches. This CDR3 has 18 amino acids. CDR1 and CDR2 (germline): MDHEN, SYDVKM. The CDR3 here is CASSPASGPVPSYNEQFF. DNA of the CDR3: TGTGCCAGCAGCCCCGCTAGCGGGCCTGTCCCCTCCTACAATGAGCAGTTCTTC.

The rearrangement links TRBV7-2 to TRBJ1-2; D is undetermined. V lost 0 bases to trimming and J lost 11 bases, with 13 bases between them. Per germline, CDR1 SGHTA and CDR2 FQGNSA. CDR3 length: 13 amino acids. DNA of the CDR3: TGTGCCAGCAGCTTAGCGGGCAGCCCCTGGTACACCTTC. It translates to CASSLAGSPWYTF.

The V call is TRBV5-4, the J call TRBJ2-2; the D is unclear. The CDR3 runs to 16 residues. V gave up 4 bases and J gave up 0 bases, with 13 bases separating them. Looked up from germline, CDR1 is SGHNT and CDR2 is YYREEE (reference sequence). The CDR3 DNA reads TGTGCCAGCAGCCCGACGGCAGGCGCGAACACCGGGGAGCTGTTTTTT. Its protein is CASSPTAGANTGELFF. The full variable domain, rest sourced from reference TRBV5-4 and TRBJ2-2, is ETGVTQSPTHLIKTRGQQVTLRCSSQSGHNTVSWYQQALGQGPQFIFQYYREEENGRGNFPPRFSGLQFPNYSSELNVNALELDDSALYLCASSPTAGANTGELFFGEGSRLTVL.

The rearrangement joins TRBV18 to TRBJ2-3; 10 nucleotides agree with TRBD2. The J segment lost 2 bases and the V segment lost 1 base, leaving 3 bases of the junction unmatched. There are 16 residues in the CDR3. From germline, CDR1 is KGHSH and CDR2 LQKENI. CDR3 DNA: TGTGCCAGCTCACCACTGAGCGGGGGGGCCACAGATACGCAGTATTTT. It translates to CASSPLSGGATDTQYF.

This clone was counted once. This rearrangement joins TRBV5-1 to TRBJ2-5, with D tentatively TRBD1 (6 bases). The CDR3 length is 14 residues. Germline CDR1 SGHRS, CDR2 YFSETQ. V lost 0 bases and J 5 bases, leaving 11 bases between the germline ends. The CDR3 loop reads CASSLGQGYETQYF. The DNA of the CDR3 is TGCGCCAGCAGCTTGGGGCAGGGGTACGAGACCCAGTACTTC.

The chain has TRBV10-3 and TRBJ2-5, with 11 positions matching TRBD1. After removal of 8 bases from V and 7 bases from J, the junction contained 0 bases not matched to a gene. Germline loops: CDR1 ENHRY, CDR2 SYGVKD. This CDR3 contains 11 residues. CDR3 residues: CAIGTGGTQYF. In DNA, the CDR3 is TGTGCCATCGGGACAGGGGGGACCCAGTACTTC.

This clone came up a few times. The chain has TRBV5-1 and TRBJ1-5; no clear D gene. Looked up from germline, CDR1 is SGHRS and CDR2 is YFSETQ. The CDR3 totals 14 residues. Between the trimmed V and J ends, which lost 0 bases and 3 bases, there was a span of 7 bases. CDR3 nucleotides: TGCGCCAGCAGCTTGGACGGTCTCAATCAGCCCCAGCATTTT. The encoded protein is CASSLDGLNQPQHF.

CDR3 DNA sequence: TGTGCCAGCAGTCCCCTAGCGGGAAACGTGGGTGAGCAGTACTTC. This translates into CASSPLAGNVGEQYF. V gene TRBV27 combines with J gene TRBJ2-7; 9 nucleotides match TRBD2. J lost 7 bases, V lost 5 bases, and 12 bases had no gene match. The CDR3 totals 15 residues. The germline V gene encodes CDR1 MNHEY and CDR2 SMNVEV (reference sequence).

This clone has only a few counts. This sequence joins TRBV6-6 and TRBJ1-5; D unclear. V lost 5 bases and J 2 bases, leaving 10 bases between the germline ends. Germline V gene lookup returns CDR1 MNHNY and CDR2 SVGAGI (reference sequence). This CDR3 has 14 residues. The CDR3, as DNA: TGTGCCAGCAGTAAGAGTATGGGCAATCAGCCCCAGCATTTT. Translating gives CASSKSMGNQPQHF.

The rearrangement links TRBV28 to TRBJ2-7; 9 bases line up with TRBD1. The CDR3 loop spans 15 amino acids. Germline V gene sequence: CDR1 MDHEN, CDR2 SYDVKM. Unmatched junction bases numbered 5, after V lost 5 bases and J lost 0 bases. The chain's CDR3 is CASSPQGAASYEQYF. CDR3 DNA sequence: TGTGCCAGCAGTCCACAGGGGGCCGCCTCCTACGAGCAGTACTTC.

V usage is TRBV27 and J usage is TRBJ2-3; 11 bases are a match to TRBD2. V lost 5 bases and J lost 3; bases outside the gene matches: 7. From germline, CDR1 is MNHEY and CDR2 SMNVEV (reference sequence). This CDR3 has 16 amino acids. CDR3 residues: CASSVIAGGWTDTQYF. CDR3 nucleotides: TGTGCCAGCAGTGTTATAGCGGGGGGGTGGACAGATACGCAGTATTTT.

J is TRBJ1-1 and V is TRBV29-1, with TRBD1 matching 7 bases. CDR1 is SQVTM and CDR2 is ANQGSEA in the germline V gene. The CDR3 is made up of 13 amino acids. V was clipped by 7 bases and J by 3 bases; unmatched bases: 8. CDR3 DNA: TGCAGCGCCCCAAAGACAGGGTACACTGAAGCTTTCTTT. Protein sequence: CSAPKTGYTEAFF.

The V and J genes are TRBV7-8 and TRBJ1-4, with D maybe TRBD1 (6 bases). Trimming cost V 5 bases and J 7 bases, with 14 bases left between them. The CDR3 extends over 14 amino acids. Germline CDR1 reads SGHVS; CDR2 reads FQNEAQ. This chain's CDR3 is CASSLTGFREKLFF. The CDR3, as DNA: TGTGCCAGCAGCCTTACAGGGTTTCGTGAAAAACTGTTTTTT.

This clone has a handful of counts. The chain recombines TRBV6-6 with TRBJ2-5, with a possible D match to TRBD1 (6 bases). Germline V gene lookup returns CDR1 MNHNY and CDR2 SVGAGI (reference sequence). CDR3 length: 13 residues. V was clipped by 7 bases and J by 1 base, with 10 bases between them. The CDR3 region has the DNA TGTGCCAGCACCAAGGACAGCCAAGAGACCCAGTACTTC. Translation: CASTKDSQETQYF.

The chain links TRBV30 to TRBJ2-1; 7 bases match TRBD1. V trimming: 6 bases; J trimming: 6 bases; junction bases outside the gene matches: 11. From germline, CDR1 is GTSNPN and CDR2 SVGIG (reference sequence). CDR3 length equals 14 residues. The CDR3 sequence is CACLRDSIFNEQFF. The CDR3 DNA reads TGTGCCTGCCTCCGGGACAGTATTTTCAATGAGCAGTTCTTC.

J is TRBJ2-7 and V is TRBV11-2, with 10 bases that match TRBD2. Germline trimming cut 1 base from V and 5 bases from J; bases unmatched to any gene: 17. Germline V lookup: CDR1 SGHAT, CDR2 FQNNGV. This CDR3 comprises 19 residues. The DNA of the CDR3 is TGTGCCAGCAGCTTAGGTTACCGGACTAGCGGAAACCGGGACCACGAGCAGTACTTC. This codes for CASSLGYRTSGNRDHEQYF. The whole variable domain, filled in from reference TRBV11-2 and TRBJ2-7, reads EAGVAQSPRYKIIEKRQSVAFWCNPISGHATLYWYQQILGQGPKLLIQFQNNGVVDDSQLPKDRFSAERLKGVDSTLKIQPAKLEDSAVYLCASSLGYRTSGNRDHEQYFGPGTRLTVT.